A single sample is the source of the 17 T cell receptor beta chains below, sequenced in a study of shared clonotypes between healthy human individuals. The repertoire was sequenced with immunoSEQ multiplex PCR; TCRdb's copy has only in-frame clones and lacks some. Here the sample spans roughly 2.5 million clones, approximately 92% being singletons. The sample taken for sequencing was naive CD4+ T cells sorted from blood. Subset indicated: CD45RA+ positively selected. These receptors originate from a young man in good health.

J is TRBJ2-2 and V is TRBV11-1; 9 nucleotides align to TRBD2. V gave up 5 bases and J gave up 6 bases; unmatched junction bases: 10. Germline assignment: CDR1 SGHAT and CDR2 FQDESV (reference sequence). There are 16 residues in the CDR3. CDR3 loop: CASSPNAGGRPGELFF. Written as DNA, the CDR3 is TGTGCCAGCAGCCCGAATGCGGGGGGGAGACCCGGGGAGCTGTTTTTT.

With respect to this clone: An end of the junction differs from the germline gene, which may be a read error. The chain links TRBV30 to TRBJ2-5, with D maybe TRBD2 (6 bases). This CDR3 has 14 residues. Per germline, CDR1 GTSNPN and CDR2 SVGIG (reference sequence). This CDR3 reads CAWSFRLGQETRYF. The CDR3 bases are TGTGCCTGGAGTTTTAGACTAGGACAAGAGACCCGGTACTTC.

V gene TRBV18 combines with J gene TRBJ2-5; 10 nucleotides agree with TRBD1. In germline, CDR1 is KGHSH, CDR2 LQKENI. The CDR3 is made up of 15 amino acids. V gave up 4 bases and J gave up 4 bases; unmatched junction bases: 6. The CDR3 is CASSRDRGRGETQYF. As DNA, the CDR3 is TGTGCCAGCTCACGAGACAGGGGGCGCGGAGAGACCCAGTACTTC.

The count of this clone is one. The chain joins TRBV4-1 to TRBJ1-1; 7 positions agree with TRBD1. This CDR3 is built from 15 residues. Germline CDR1 is MGHRA and CDR2 is YSYEKL. Losses at the gene ends were 4 bases for V and 1 base for J; bases not matched to a gene: 6. The CDR3 sequence is CASSPPGDRNTEAFF. In nucleotides, the CDR3 is TGCGCCAGCAGCCCGCCTGGGGACAGGAACACTGAAGCTTTCTTT.

Only one count was recorded for this clone. The same CDR3 arises from other DNA sequences in this sample as well. The chain has TRBV6-5 and TRBJ2-2; D uncertain. This CDR3 spans 12 amino acids. Looked up from germline, CDR1 is MNHEY and CDR2 is SVGAGI. V lost 4 bases and J lost 2, with 2 bases in between. In DNA form, the CDR3 reads TGTGCCAGCAGTTTAAACACCGGGGAGCTGTTTTTT. Translation gives CASSLNTGELFF.

The gene calls are TRBV10-3 and TRBJ2-3, with unresolved D. CDR3 length: 14 residues. CDR1 and CDR2 from the germline V gene are ENHRY and SYGVKD. Trimming removed 0 bases at V and 5 bases at J, with 9 bases between. The DNA for the CDR3 is TGTGCCATCAGTGAGTCGATGTCTATAGATACGCAGTATTTT. Amino acid sequence: CAISESMSIDTQYF.

The chain is built from TRBV7-8 and TRBJ2-1, with 14 bases identical to TRBD2. The ends lost 4 bases at V and 6 bases at J; junction bases unmatched: 8. Germline CDR1 reads SGHVS; CDR2 reads FQNEAQ. The CDR3 is made up of 17 amino acids. CDR3: CASSSQTSGRALNEQFF. CDR3 DNA sequence: TGTGCCAGCAGCTCCCAGACTAGCGGGAGGGCCCTCAATGAGCAGTTCTTC.

This clone appeared a single time. This chain links TRBV4-1 with TRBJ2-7; tentatively, D is TRBD1 (5 bases). The CDR3 totals 13 residues. Germline values: CDR1 MGHRA, CDR2 YSYEKL. V lost 3 bases to trimming and J lost 2 bases, with 8 bases between them. CDR3 amino acids: CASSHDRAYEQYF. Here the CDR3 DNA reads TGCGCCAGCAGCCACGACAGAGCCTACGAGCAGTACTTC.

The chain uses TRBV6-1 and TRBJ2-2; D remains ambiguous. The CDR3 is made up of 13 amino acids. Trimming took 7 bases from V and 5 from J, leaving 11 bases between them. Per germline, CDR1 MNHNS and CDR2 SASEGT. The CDR3 coding sequence is TGTGCCAGCACGGCCCCCGGGACCGGGGAGCTGTTTTTT. It encodes CASTAPGTGELFF.

This sequence joins TRBV9 and TRBJ2-1; D might be TRBD1 (6 bases). Trimming left V 3 bases short and J 10 bases short, with 14 bases between. The CDR3 covers 13 residues. The V gene's germline CDR1 is SGDLS and CDR2 YYNGEE. This CDR3 reads CASSAQGSGEQFF. CDR3 nucleotides: TGTGCCAGCAGCGCACAGGGATCGGGCGAGCAGTTCTTC. Supplemented by reference TRBV9 and TRBJ2-1, the full variable domain reads DSGVTQTPKHLITATGQRVTLRCSPRSGDLSVYWYQQSLDQGLQFLIQYYNGEERAKGNILERFSAQQFPDLHSELNLSSLELGDSALYFCASSAQGSGEQFFGPGTRLTVL.

The chain joins TRBV2 to TRBJ1-5; D unclear. The CDR3 contains 12 residues. Germline V gene data show CDR1 as SNHLY and CDR2 as FYNNEI. Trimming shortened V by 7 bases and J by 6 bases, and 10 bases separated the two germline ends. In DNA form, the CDR3 reads TGTGCCAGCACCAACCCGTCTCAGCCCCAGCATTTT. This encodes CASTNPSQPQHF.

V gene TRBV25-1 combines with J gene TRBJ2-2; TRBD1 might be the D (7 bases). Trimming pared 2 bases from V and 3 bases from J, leaving 10 bases between. Germline V CDR1 and CDR2: MGHDK, SYGVNS. The CDR3 extends over 15 amino acids. The CDR3 region has the DNA TGTGCCAGCAGTGAAGGGGGGACAGACACCGGGGAGCTGTTTTTT. This codes for CASSEGGTDTGELFF.

The J gene is TRBJ1-1, the V gene TRBV6-6, with a possible D match to TRBD1 (5 bases). CDR3 size: 15 residues. In germline, CDR1 is MNHNY, CDR2 SVGAGI (reference sequence). The V end was cut by 0 bases, the J end by 4 bases, with 12 bases between. The CDR3 DNA reads as TGTGCCAGCAGTTACTCCGGGGGACGGCGCACTGAAGCTTTCTTT. Translation gives CASSYSGGRRTEAFF.

This chain uses TRBV7-8 with TRBJ1-5; 8 nucleotides line up with TRBD1. Losses at the gene ends were 0 bases for V and 6 bases for J; bases not matched to a gene: 7. The CDR3 extends over 16 amino acids. The germline CDR1 and CDR2 sequences are SGHVS and FQNEAQ. The CDR3 reads CASSLAATGVSQPQHF. CDR3 nucleotides: TGTGCCAGCAGCTTAGCGGCGACAGGGGTTAGTCAGCCCCAGCATTTT. The full variable domain, rest sourced from reference TRBV7-8 and TRBJ1-5, is GAGVSQSPRYKVAKRGQDVALRCDPISGHVSLFWYQQALGQGPEFLTYFQNEAQLDKSGLPSDRFFAERPEGSVSTLKIQRTQQEDSAVYLCASSLAATGVSQPQHFGDGTRLSIL.

The chain is built from TRBV2 and TRBJ1-2; the D is unclear. V was pared by 0 bases and J by 1 base, with 9 bases between. The CDR3 totals 15 residues. Germline V gene lookup returns CDR1 SNHLY and CDR2 FYNNEI. As DNA, the CDR3 is TGTGCCAGCAGTGAAGCCAGGCAGATTAACTATGGCTACACCTTC. Translating it yields CASSEARQINYGYTF.

V usage is TRBV10-3 and J usage is TRBJ1-1; TRBD1 might be the D (6 bases). Trimming shortened V by 10 bases and J by 1 base, and 10 bases separated the two germline ends. The CDR3 runs 12 residues. Germline CDR1 and CDR2: ENHRY and SYGVKD. CDR3 loop: CATVQGNTEAFF. The CDR3 region has the DNA TGTGCCACGGTACAGGGGAACACTGAAGCTTTCTTT.

The sample holds one count of this clone. The J gene is TRBJ1-1, the V gene TRBV6-5; D remains ambiguous. Germline loops: CDR1 MNHEY, CDR2 SVGAGI. Trimming removed 6 bases at V and 1 base at J, with 12 bases between. CDR3 length: 14 amino acids. CDR3 sequence: CASRGISPNTEAFF. The CDR3 DNA follows: TGTGCCAGCAGGGGGATCTCTCCGAACACTGAAGCTTTCTTT.